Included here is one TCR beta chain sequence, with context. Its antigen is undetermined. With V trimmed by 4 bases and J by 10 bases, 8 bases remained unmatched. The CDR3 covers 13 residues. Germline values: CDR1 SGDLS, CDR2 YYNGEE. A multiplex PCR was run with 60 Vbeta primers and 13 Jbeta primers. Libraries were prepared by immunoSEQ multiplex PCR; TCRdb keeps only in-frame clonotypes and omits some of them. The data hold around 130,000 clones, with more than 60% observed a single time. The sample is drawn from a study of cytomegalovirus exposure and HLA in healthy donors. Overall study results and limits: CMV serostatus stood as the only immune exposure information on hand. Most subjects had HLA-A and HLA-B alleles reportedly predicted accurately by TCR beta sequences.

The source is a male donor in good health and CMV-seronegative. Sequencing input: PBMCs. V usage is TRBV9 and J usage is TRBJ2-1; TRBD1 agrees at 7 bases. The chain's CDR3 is CASSRLQGVEQFF. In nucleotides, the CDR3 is TGTGCCAGCAGCCGGTTGCAGGGGGTCGAGCAGTTCTTC. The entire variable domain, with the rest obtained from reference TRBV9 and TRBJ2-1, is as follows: DSGVTQTPKHLITATGQRVTLRCSPRSGDLSVYWYQQSLDQGLQFLIQYYNGEERAKGNILERFSAQQFPDLHSELNLSSLELGDSALYFCASSRLQGVEQFFGPGTRLTVL.